These 15 T cell receptor beta chains share one sample of origin, sequenced in a study of blood T cells in healthy people across ages. A J-beta primer mix and a sample-barcoded 5' primer were used in a second PCR of about 7 to 12 cycles. TCRdb ran MiXCR on the 5' RACE reads and lists one entry per CDR3 protein. Among 1.5 million to 2 million distinct CDR3 sequences listed, 40% to 55% were seen once. The source material was blood. Receptor source: a middle-aged woman in good health.

This rearrangement joins TRBV3-1 to TRBJ2-3; TRBD2 aligns across 14 bases. Germline V gene sequence: CDR1 LGHDT, CDR2 YNNKEL (reference sequence). The CDR3 has 18 amino acids. V dropped 4 bases and J dropped 6; count of bases not matched to a gene: 12. This CDR3 reads CASSRPRLAGGGTDTQYF. CDR3 nucleotides: TGTGCCAGCAGCCGTCCACGACTAGCGGGGGGGGGAACTGATACGCAGTATTTT.

This clonotype was counted only a few times. The V call is TRBV6-5, the J call TRBJ2-5, with D tentatively TRBD1 (5 bases). In germline, CDR1 is MNHEY, CDR2 SVGAGI. V lost 5 bases, J lost 0 bases, and 13 bases lay in between. CDR3 length equals 15 residues. The CDR3 DNA is TGTGCCAGCAGTACTTCTGGACATCACCAAGAGACCCAGTACTTC. Its translation: CASSTSGHHQETQYF.

This clonotype appeared a few times. The gene calls are TRBV27 and TRBJ2-5; D is perhaps TRBD1 or TRBD2 (6 bases each). The germline CDR1 and CDR2 sequences are MNHEY and SMNVEV (reference sequence). The CDR3 loop spans 12 amino acids. V was clipped by 8 bases and J by 11 bases, with 18 bases between them. CDR3 amino acids: CASHREVEEQYF. CDR3 nucleotide sequence: TGTGCCAGCCACAGGGAGGTGGAAGAGCAGTACTTC.

This chain uses TRBV6-2 or TRBV6-3 with TRBJ1-1; D unresolved. There are 12 residues in the CDR3. Germline loops: CDR1 MNHEY, CDR2 SVGEGT. The ends were cut back, 4 bases at V and 0 bases at J, with 3 bases in the middle. The CDR3 region has the DNA TGTGCCAGCAGTTGGGTGAACACTGAAGCTTTCTTT. Protein product: CASSWVNTEAFF.

V usage is TRBV20-1 and J usage is TRBJ2-5; D ambiguous. CDR3 size: 15 residues. Trimming shortened V by 3 bases and J by 5 bases, and 19 bases separated the two germline ends. The germline V gene has CDR1 DFQATT and CDR2 SNEGSKA (reference sequence). The CDR3 here is CSASVVDLERETQYF. The CDR3, as DNA: TGCAGTGCTAGTGTAGTCGATCTTGAACGGGAGACCCAGTACTTC.

In this sample, this clonotype turned up a few times. The V gene is TRBV20-1, the J gene TRBJ2-5; D possibly uses TRBD1 or TRBD2 (5 bases each). Looked up from germline, CDR1 is DFQATT and CDR2 is SNEGSKA (reference sequence). V gave up 3 bases and J gave up 10 bases, with 18 bases separating them. The CDR3 is made up of 13 amino acids. The CDR3 DNA follows: TGCAGTGCTAGCCTAGCTGGGGCCCGGATCCAGTACTTC. Translating it yields CSASLAGARIQYF.

The chain has TRBV28 and TRBJ1-5; no clear D gene. V was cut by 3 bases and J by 0 bases, with 18 bases left in between. The CDR3 contains 18 residues. Germline V gives CDR1 MDHEN, CDR2 SYDVKM. CDR3 coding DNA: TGTGCCAGCAGTTTTCTCCCGTTGGGCATATATAGCAATCAGCCCCAGCATTTT. Protein product: CASSFLPLGIYSNQPQHF. The variable domain in full, with the rest retrieved from reference TRBV28 and TRBJ1-5, is DVKVTQSSRYLVKRTGEKVFLECVQDMDHENMFWYRQDPGLGLRLIYFSYDVKMKEKGDIPEGYSVSREKKERFSLILESASTNQTSMYLCASSFLPLGIYSNQPQHFGDGTRLSIL.

This clonotype turned up a few times. The chain is built from TRBV20-1 and TRBJ2-5; TRBD2 aligns across 10 bases. The trim removed 3 bases at V and 11 bases at J, leaving 9 bases unmatched. The germline gives CDR1 DFQATT, CDR2 SNEGSKA (reference sequence). The CDR3 is 13 amino acids. CDR3 sequence (DNA): TGCAGTGCTAGTGGTCTAGCGGGGGATGAGCAGTACTTC. Encoded protein: CSASGLAGDEQYF.

This clonotype was detected ten times or more. The chain has TRBV29-1 and TRBJ2-3; D is ambiguous. Germline loops: CDR1 SQVTM, CDR2 ANQGSEA. V lost 3 bases to trimming and J lost 4 bases, with 5 bases between them. The CDR3 extends over 11 amino acids. CDR3: CSVEVADTQYF. DNA of the CDR3: TGCAGCGTTGAGGTAGCAGATACGCAGTATTTT.

This clonotype was seen only a few times. The chain carries TRBV20-1 and TRBJ1-5; 11 bases match TRBD1. There are 13 residues in the CDR3. V lost 5 bases, J lost 7 bases, and 4 bases stayed unmatched. The germline CDR1 and CDR2 sequences are DFQATT and SNEGSKA (reference sequence). The CDR3 spells CSAGRDRGQPQHF. The CDR3 DNA reads TGCAGTGCTGGCCGGGACAGGGGGCAGCCCCAGCATTTT.

The chain has TRBV20-1 and TRBJ2-1, with 11 nucleotides matching TRBD2. The junction had 6 bases not matched to a gene; V was cut back by 0 bases and J by 2 bases. Germline CDR1 is DFQATT and CDR2 is SNEGSKA (reference sequence). The CDR3 consists of 17 residues. The CDR3 nucleotides are TGCAGTGCTAGAGATTGGGCTAGCGGGGGGACCTACAATGAGCAGTTCTTC. Translation: CSARDWASGGTYNEQFF.

The chain combines TRBV12-3 or TRBV12-4 with TRBJ1-2, with unresolved D. Trimming took 9 bases from V and 4 from J, leaving 15 bases between them. The CDR3 is 13 residues long. For the CDR3, the DNA is TGTGCCAGTGCCGGGTCGACTTCCTATGGCTACACCTTC. It specifies CASAGSTSYGYTF.

This clonotype was detected only once. The rearrangement joins TRBV29-1 to TRBJ1-2; weak D call: TRBD1 (6 bases). V lost 1 base to trimming and J lost 4 bases, with 19 bases between them. The CDR3 is made up of 16 amino acids. Germline CDR1 and CDR2: SQVTM and ANQGSEA. Written as DNA, the CDR3 is TGCAGCGTTGAAGGGACAGAAAGCGCTACCCTCTATGGCTACACCTTC. Translated, it gives CSVEGTESATLYGYTF. The full variable domain, with the rest looked up from reference TRBV29-1 and TRBJ1-2, is SAVISQKPSRDICQRGTSLTIQCQVDSQVTMMFWYRQQPGQSLTLIATANQGSEATYESGFVIDKFPISRPNLTFSTLTVSNMSPEDSSIYLCSVEGTESATLYGYTFGSGTRLTVV.

This clonotype showed up just a few times. This chain links TRBV12-3 or TRBV12-4 with TRBJ2-7, with D uncertain. Trimming removed 4 bases at V and 0 bases at J, with 13 bases between. This CDR3 is 15 amino acids long. As DNA, the CDR3 is TGTGCCAGCAGTTATCTGGGATCCCGCTCCTACGAGCAGTACTTC. It codes for CASSYLGSRSYEQYF.

The chain joins TRBV7-9 to TRBJ2-4; TRBD1 agrees at 7 bases. Judging by the DNA end, TRBJ2-7 fits better; the J call may be wrong. Per germline, CDR1 SEHNR and CDR2 FQNEAQ (reference sequence). CDR3 length: 14 amino acids. The chain's CDR3 is CASSQTTGTYEQYF. DNA of the CDR3: TGTGCCAGCAGCCAGACGACAGGGACCTACGAGCAGTACTTC.